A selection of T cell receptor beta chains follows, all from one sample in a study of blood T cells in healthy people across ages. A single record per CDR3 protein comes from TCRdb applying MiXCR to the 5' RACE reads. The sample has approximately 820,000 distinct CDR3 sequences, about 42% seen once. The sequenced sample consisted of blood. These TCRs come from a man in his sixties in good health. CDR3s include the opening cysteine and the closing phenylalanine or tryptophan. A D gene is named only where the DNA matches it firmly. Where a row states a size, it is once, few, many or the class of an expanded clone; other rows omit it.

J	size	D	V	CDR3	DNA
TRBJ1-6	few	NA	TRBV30	CAWRTGGVYDSPLHF	TGTGCCTGGAGAACGGGCGGGGTGTATGATTCACCCCTCCACTTT
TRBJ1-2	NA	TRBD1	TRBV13	CASSARTGPYGYTF	TGTGCCAGCAGCGCCCGGACAGGGCCCTATGGCTACACCTTC
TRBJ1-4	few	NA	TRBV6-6	CASSYRAGEKLFF	TGTGCCAGCAGTTACAGGGCTGGTGAAAAACTGTTTTTT
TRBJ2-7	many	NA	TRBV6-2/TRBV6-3	CASSNTVYEQYF	TGTGCCAGCAGTAATACAGTCTACGAGCAGTACTTC
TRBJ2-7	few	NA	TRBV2	CASSETLGNSYEQYF	TGTGCCAGCAGTGAAACCCTCGGGAATTCCTACGAGCAGTACTTC
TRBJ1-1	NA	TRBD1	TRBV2	CASEGQGRTEAFF	TGTGCCAGTGAAGGACAGGGGAGGACTGAAGCTTTCTTT
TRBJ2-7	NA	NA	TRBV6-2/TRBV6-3	CASTDRRTYEQYF	TGTGCCAGCACAGACCGACGAACCTACGAGCAGTACTTC
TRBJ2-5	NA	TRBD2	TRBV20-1	CSARVLAGGVIETQYF	TGCAGTGCTAGAGTGCTAGCGGGGGGGGTGATAGAGACCCAGTACTTC
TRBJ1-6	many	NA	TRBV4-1	CASSQETSTGYSPLHF	TGCGCCAGCAGCCAAGAAACCTCCACAGGGTATTCACCCCTCCACTTT
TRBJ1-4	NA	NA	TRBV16	CASSQSRSANEKLFF	TGTGCCAGCAGCCAATCGAGGTCAGCTAATGAAAAACTGTTTTTT
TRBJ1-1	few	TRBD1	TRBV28	CASSPQRTGRIYTEAFF	TGTGCCAGCAGTCCCCAACGGACAGGGAGGATATACACTGAAGCTTTCTTT
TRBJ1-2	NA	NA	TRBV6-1	CATFRLPGQNSRPPNYGYTF	TGTGCCACCTTCCGACTGCCGGGCCAGAATTCAAGGCCTCCTAACTATGGCTACACCTTC
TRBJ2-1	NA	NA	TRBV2	CASSEGIRDSELLFF	TGTGCCAGCAGTGAAGGAATCCGGGACTCCGAACTGTTGTTCTTC
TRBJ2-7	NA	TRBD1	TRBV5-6	CASSLYQGANEQYF	TGTGCCAGCAGCTTGTATCAGGGGGCTAATGAGCAGTACTTC
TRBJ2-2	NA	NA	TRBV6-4	CASSAMDTGELFF	TGTGCCAGCAGTGCCATGGACACCGGGGAGCTGTTTTTT
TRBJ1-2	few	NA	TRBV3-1	CASSQAGVSGYTF	TGTGCCAGCAGCCAAGCAGGGGTATCTGGCTACACCTTC
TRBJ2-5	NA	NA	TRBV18	CASSPPWSVQETQYF	TGTGCCAGCTCACCACCGTGGTCCGTTCAAGAGACCCAGTACTTC
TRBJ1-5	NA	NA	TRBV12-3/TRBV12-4	CASSPQQHSNQPQHF	TGTGCCAGCAGTCCACAGCAACATAGCAATCAGCCCCAGCATTTT
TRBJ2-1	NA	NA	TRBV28	CASQTETYNEQFF	TGTGCCAGCCAGACGGAAACCTACAATGAGCAGTTCTTC
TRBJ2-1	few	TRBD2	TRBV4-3	CASSQDRGTSGGSDEQFF	TGCGCCAGCAGCCAAGATAGGGGGACTAGCGGGGGGTCGGATGAGCAGTTCTTC
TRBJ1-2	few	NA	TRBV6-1	CASSSGLGYGYTF	TGTGCCAGCAGTTCGGGGTTAGGCTATGGCTACACCTTC
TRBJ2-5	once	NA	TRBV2	CASRVGRDGQETQYF	TGTGCCAGCAGGGTAGGGCGGGACGGACAAGAGACCCAGTACTTC
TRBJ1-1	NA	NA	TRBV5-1	CASKGLDPNTEAFF	TGCGCCAGCAAGGGCTTAGATCCGAACACTGAAGCTTTCTTT
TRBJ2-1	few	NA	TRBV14	CASSQDTRPEQFF	TGTGCCAGCAGCCAGGACACCCGACCTGAGCAGTTCTTC
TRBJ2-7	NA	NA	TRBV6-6	CASSYGGLQGDEQYF	TGTGCCAGCAGTTACGGGGGACTACAGGGAGACGAGCAGTACTTC
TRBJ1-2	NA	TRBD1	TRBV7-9	CASSLGTALGGYTF	TGTGCCAGCAGCTTGGGGACAGCCCTTGGCGGCTACACCTTC
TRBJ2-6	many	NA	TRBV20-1	CSARGAGANVLTF	TGCAGTGCTAGAGGGGCTGGGGCCAACGTCCTGACTTTC
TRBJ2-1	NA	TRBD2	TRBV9	CASSVVGGTLYNEQFF	TGTGCCAGCAGCGTAGTCGGGGGGACCCTCTACAATGAGCAGTTCTTC
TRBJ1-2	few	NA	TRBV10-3	CAISEERDGYGYTF	TGTGCCATCAGTGAGGAACGGGATGGGTATGGCTACACCTTC
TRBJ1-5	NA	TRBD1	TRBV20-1	CSAADRFGAQHF	TGCAGTGCTGCGGACAGGTTCGGGGCCCAGCATTTT
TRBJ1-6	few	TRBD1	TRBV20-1	CSARGQNNSPLHF	TGCAGTGCTAGGGGACAGAATAATTCACCCCTCCACTTT
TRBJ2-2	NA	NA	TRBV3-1	CASSQGTVTGELFF	TGTGCCAGCAGCCAAGGGACAGTCACCGGGGAGCTGTTTTTT
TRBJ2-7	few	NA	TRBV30	CAWSGIGTHTYEQYF	TGTGCCTGGAGTGGAATCGGGACACACACCTACGAGCAGTACTTC
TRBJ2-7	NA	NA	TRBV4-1	CASSQDSGGDLSYEQYF	TGCGCCAGCAGCCAAGATTCTGGTGGGGACCTCTCCTACGAGCAGTACTTC
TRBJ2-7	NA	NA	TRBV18	CASSQALGASEQYF	TGTGCCAGCTCACAGGCGTTAGGGGCGTCCGAGCAGTACTTC
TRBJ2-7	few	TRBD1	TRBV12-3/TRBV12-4	CASSQRSGTGSAYEQYF	TGTGCCAGCAGTCAACGAAGCGGGACAGGGAGCGCCTACGAGCAGTACTTC
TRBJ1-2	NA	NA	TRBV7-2	CASSVALGKGGYTF	TGTGCCAGCAGCGTAGCGCTGGGGAAGGGGGGCTACACCTTC
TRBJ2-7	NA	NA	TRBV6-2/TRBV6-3	CASSYLGGPGYEQYF	TGTGCCAGCAGTTACCTCGGGGGGCCTGGCTACGAGCAGTACTTC
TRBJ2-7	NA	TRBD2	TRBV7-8	CASSRTSGDSSYEQYF	TGTGCCAGCAGTCGGACTAGCGGGGACAGCTCCTACGAGCAGTACTTC
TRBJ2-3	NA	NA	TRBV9	CASSVAVSGPDTQYF	TGTGCCAGCAGCGTAGCTGTTAGCGGCCCAGATACGCAGTATTTT
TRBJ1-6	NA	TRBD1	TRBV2	CASRRTGGYSPLHF	TGTGCCAGCAGGCGGACAGGGGGCTATTCACCCCTCCACTTT
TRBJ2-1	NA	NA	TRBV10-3	CAIRHGDVYNEQFF	TGTGCCATCAGACATGGGGACGTCTACAATGAGCAGTTCTTC
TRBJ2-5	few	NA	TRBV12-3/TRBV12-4	CASRPGGAQETQYF	TGTGCCAGCAGGCCTGGAGGGGCCCAAGAGACCCAGTACTTC
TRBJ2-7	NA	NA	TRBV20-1	CSAWLQGRSYEQYF	TGCAGTGCATGGCTGCAGGGAAGGTCCTACGAGCAGTACTTC
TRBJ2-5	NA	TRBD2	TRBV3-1	CASSQSWVAGGGNEQYF	TGTGCCAGCAGCCAAAGTTGGGTAGCGGGGGGAGGGAATGAGCAGTACTTC
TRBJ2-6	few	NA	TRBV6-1	CASSAGQSSGANVLTF	TGTGCCAGCAGCGCCGGACAGTCCTCTGGGGCCAACGTCCTGACTTTC
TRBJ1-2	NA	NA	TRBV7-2	CASSATEIYGYTF	TGTGCCAGCAGCGCGACAGAGATATATGGCTACACCTTC
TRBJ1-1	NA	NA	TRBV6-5	CASSYSGGANTEAFF	TGTGCCAGCAGTTACAGTGGGGGGGCGAACACTGAAGCTTTCTTT
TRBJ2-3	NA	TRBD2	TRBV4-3	CASSQTSGTDTRYF	TGCGCCAGCAGCCAGACTAGCGGAACAGATACGCGGTATTTT
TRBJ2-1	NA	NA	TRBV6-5	CASKHRTGENEQFF	TGTGCCAGCAAACACCGAACAGGAGAGAATGAGCAGTTCTTC
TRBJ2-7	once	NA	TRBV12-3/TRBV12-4	CASSCGQTYEQYF	TGTGCCAGCAGTTGCGGACAGACCTACGAGCAGTACTTC
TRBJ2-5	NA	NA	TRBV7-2	CASSLAGGGGGGEQYF	TGTGCCAGCAGCTTAGCCGGCGGGGGCGGGGGCGGTGAGCAGTACTTC
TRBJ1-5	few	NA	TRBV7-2	CASRPPGIWQPQHF	TGTGCCAGCAGGCCTCCGGGGATTTGGCAGCCCCAGCATTTT
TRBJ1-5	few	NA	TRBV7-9	CASSQDALQPQHF	TGTGCCAGCAGCCAAGATGCTCTTCAGCCCCAGCATTTT
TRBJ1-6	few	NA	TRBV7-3	CASSQGSNSPLHF	TGTGCCAGCAGCCAGGGGTCTAATTCACCCCTCCACTTT